This entry lists 29 T cell receptor beta chains sequenced from one sample in a study of blood T cell repertoires in COVID-19. Generated by immunoSEQ multiplex PCR, the TCRdb table keeps only in-frame clones and is missing some. Altogether 250,000 to 300,000 clones are present, 86% being singletons, with the ten largest covering 3.5% to 4%. The sequencing input was peripheral blood. The receptors derive from a man younger than 35 with active or convalescent COVID-19.

The chain uses TRBV4-1 and TRBJ2-7; 10 bases are shared with TRBD2. There are 16 residues in the CDR3. Germline assignment: CDR1 MGHRA and CDR2 YSYEKL. V shed 10 bases and J 2 bases; nucleotides not matched to a gene: 14. In nucleotides, the CDR3 is TGCGCCACTTTGGGACTAGCGCCTGAAAAACCCTACGAGCAGTACTTC. As protein: CATLGLAPEKPYEQYF.

This clone was recorded only once. V and J are TRBV2 and TRBJ2-2, with 9 bases fitting TRBD1. CDR1 is SNHLY and CDR2 is FYNNEI in the germline V gene. The length of the CDR3 is 15 residues. Trimming at V came to 11 bases and at J to 6 bases, leaving 13 bases not matched to a gene. The DNA for the CDR3 is TGTGCCTCCTCTACGGGACAGGGAAAATCCGGGGAGCTGTTTTTT. Translation: CASSTGQGKSGELFF.

The rearrangement joins TRBV6-5 to TRBJ2-7; possible D gene TRBD2, 5 bases. CDR1 and CDR2 (germline): MNHEY, SVGAGI. The CDR3 contains 15 residues. V lost 6 bases and J lost 0, with 15 bases in between. The CDR3 loop reads CASSRDTGSSYEQYF. The CDR3, as DNA: TGTGCCAGCAGCCGAGATACGGGGAGCTCCTACGAGCAGTACTTC.

This clone is labeled as medium-sized. The rearrangement links TRBV27 to TRBJ2-3, with TRBD2 matching 14 bases. The CDR3 length is 14 residues. Germline V gene lookup returns CDR1 MNHEY and CDR2 SMNVEV (reference sequence). J lost 6 bases, V lost 7 bases, and 3 bases had no gene match. The CDR3 nucleotides read TGTGCCAGCATGACTAGCGGGGGGGCGGATACGCAGTATTTT. This sequence encodes CASMTSGGADTQYF.

The table lists this clone with many counts. The chain carries TRBV7-2 and TRBJ1-2; 8 positions match TRBD1. Trimming cost V 2 bases and J 4 bases; bases outside gene matches: 9. Germline values: CDR1 SGHTA, CDR2 FQGNSA. CDR3 length equals 16 residues. CDR3 sequence (DNA): TGTGCCAGCAGCTTAATCAAACAGGGGGGTGTCTATGGCTACACCTTC. Amino acid sequence: CASSLIKQGGVYGYTF.

J is TRBJ2-7 and V is TRBV5-5, with 8 positions matching TRBD2. The CDR3 loop spans 14 amino acids. Per germline, CDR1 SGHKS and CDR2 YYEKEE (reference sequence). With 5 bases clipped from V and 3 bases from J, the junction kept 7 bases outside the gene matches. CDR3 loop: CASSTAGGLYEQYF. The CDR3 nucleotides are TGTGCCAGCAGTACGGCGGGAGGCCTCTACGAGCAGTACTTC. Using reference TRBV5-5 and TRBJ2-7 for the parts outside the CDR3, the full variable domain is DAGVTQSPTHLIKTRGQQVTLRCSPISGHKSVSWYQQVLGQGPQFIFQYYEKEERGRGNFPDRFSARQFPNYSSELNVNALLLGDSALYLCASSTAGGLYEQYFGPGTRLTVT.

The V gene is TRBV24-1, the J gene TRBJ2-1; 14 nucleotides line up with TRBD2. CDR3 size: 19 residues. Germline CDR1 KGHDR, CDR2 SFDVKD. V trimming: 4 bases; J trimming: 0 bases; junction bases outside the gene matches: 7. The CDR3 region has the DNA TGTGCCACCAGTGACAATTCCGGGACTAGCGGGAGCTCCTACAATGAGCAGTTCTTC. This codes for CATSDNSGTSGSSYNEQFF.

This clone was found a few times. The CDR3: CASSDRFNQPQHF. The CDR3 DNA reads as TGTGCCAGCAGCGACAGGTTCAATCAGCCCCAGCATTTT. This sequence joins TRBV6-6 and TRBJ1-5; possibly TRBD1 for D (6 bases). With 6 bases removed from V and 3 bases from J, the gap between germline ends came to 9 bases. Germline lookup yields CDR1 MNHNY and CDR2 SVGAGI (reference sequence). The length of the CDR3 is 13 residues.

The V gene is TRBV6-5, the J gene TRBJ2-7, with 9 bases fitting TRBD1. V lost 10 bases, J lost 4 bases, and 8 bases stayed unmatched. Per germline, CDR1 MNHEY and CDR2 SVGAGI. This CDR3 is 13 amino acids long. The CDR3 DNA reads TGTGCCACCCTGGGGACAGGGATTTACGAGCAGTACTTC. Amino acid sequence: CATLGTGIYEQYF.

The CDR3 region has the DNA TGTGCCAGCAGCCCGGGACAGGATCGGCTTGGGGAGCTGTTTTTT. Residues: CASSPGQDRLGELFF. This chain connects TRBV7-3 to TRBJ2-2; 8 bases agree with TRBD1. V shed 5 bases, J shed 8 bases, and the junction held 10 bases outside the gene matches. The length of the CDR3 is 15 residues. Germline CDR1 SGHTA, CDR2 FQGTGA.

The chain links TRBV7-9 to TRBJ1-6; a possible D gene is TRBD1 (5 bases). Germline V gene data show CDR1 as SEHNR and CDR2 as FQNEAQ (reference sequence). The ends were cut back, 7 bases at V and 10 bases at J, with 20 bases in the middle. CDR3 size: 15 residues. CDR3 bases: TGTGCCAGCACCCTCGTAAGGAGCGGGGACTCACCCCTCCACTTT. This sequence encodes CASTLVRSGDSPLHF.

The J gene is TRBJ2-5, the V gene TRBV18; the D gene is possibly TRBD2 (5 bases). The CDR3 is made up of 14 amino acids. The germline V gene has CDR1 KGHSH and CDR2 LQKENI. The V and J ends lost 3 bases and 4 bases respectively, with 12 bases between them. The CDR3 nucleotides are TGTGCCAGCTCACCTCCGTGGGAGAGAGAGACCCAGTACTTC. Its protein is CASSPPWERETQYF. The entire variable domain, with the rest obtained from reference TRBV18 and TRBJ2-5, is as follows: NAGVMQNPRHLVRRRGQEARLRCSPMKGHSHVYWYRQLPEEGLKFMVYLQKENIIDESGMPKERFSAEFPKEGPSILRIQQVVRGDSAAYFCASSPPWERETQYFGPGTRLLVL.

The V and J genes are TRBV20-1 and TRBJ1-2; D is uncertain. Germline V gene data show CDR1 as DFQATT and CDR2 as SNEGSKA (reference sequence). Trimming took off 1 base at V and 5 bases at J, with 5 bases between the two ends. This CDR3 has 11 residues. The CDR3 DNA is TGCAGTGCTAGAGTTCCGTATGGCTACACCTTC. This codes for CSARVPYGYTF.

This chain uses TRBV3-1 (or the pseudogene TRBV3-2) with TRBJ2-7, with 11 nucleotides matching TRBD2. Looked up from germline, CDR1 is LGHDT and CDR2 is YNNKEL (reference sequence). J was trimmed by 0 bases and V by 4 bases; bases with no gene match: 2. This CDR3 has 15 amino acids. In DNA form, the CDR3 reads TGTGCCAGCAGCCTTCTAGCGGGAGGCTCCTACGAGCAGTACTTC. Its translation is CASSLLAGGSYEQYF.

The rearrangement links TRBV3-1 (or the pseudogene TRBV3-2) to TRBJ2-1; 9 bases are a match to TRBD2. The J segment lost 8 bases and the V segment lost 0 bases, leaving 11 bases of the junction unmatched. The V gene's germline CDR1 is LGHDT and CDR2 YNNKEL (reference sequence). This CDR3 contains 17 residues. CDR3 nucleotides: TGTGCCAGCAGCCAAGATCCCGGCGGGAGGGCCTTTTATGAGCAGTTCTTC. Translation: CASSQDPGGRAFYEQFF.

This rearrangement joins TRBV2 to TRBJ2-7; a possible D gene is TRBD2 (5 bases). The CDR3 spans 14 residues. V lost 8 bases to trimming and J lost 2 bases, with 16 bases between them. The germline gives CDR1 SNHLY, CDR2 FYNNEI. Written as DNA, the CDR3 is TGTGCCAGCCAGCCGAGAGGAGGCCCCTACGAGCAGTACTTC. It encodes CASQPRGGPYEQYF.

This rearrangement joins TRBV19 to TRBJ1-5; D call uncertain. Trimming pared 4 bases from V and 0 bases from J, leaving 10 bases between. The CDR3 is 15 amino acids. CDR1 is LNHDA and CDR2 is SQIVND in the germline V gene (reference sequence). The CDR3 reads CASSRSDHSNQPQHF. The CDR3 DNA reads as TGTGCCAGTAGTAGGTCAGATCATAGCAATCAGCCCCAGCATTTT.

The CDR3 loop is CASGFFGDTEAFF. CDR3 sequence (DNA): TGTGCTAGTGGTTTTTTCGGGGACACTGAAGCTTTCTTT. The rearrangement uses TRBV12-5 and TRBJ1-1; D remains ambiguous. The V gene's germline CDR1 is LGHNT and CDR2 FRNRAP. V was pared by 3 bases and J by 3 bases, with 8 bases between. There are 13 residues in the CDR3.

This chain links TRBV28 with TRBJ1-4; 9 nucleotides line up with TRBD1. After removal of 6 bases from V and 8 bases from J, the junction contained 10 bases not matched to a gene. There are 15 residues in the CDR3. The germline CDR1 and CDR2 sequences are MDHEN and SYDVKM. CDR3 loop: CASSPVGQGNEKLFF. CDR3 DNA: TGTGCCAGCAGCCCCGTAGGACAGGGGAACGAAAAACTGTTTTTT.

To note about this clone: Other DNA sequences in this specimen translate into the identical CDR3. The chain joins TRBV3-1 (or the pseudogene TRBV3-2) to TRBJ2-7; a possible D gene is TRBD2 (6 bases). Deletions cut 1 base from V and 4 bases from J, with 8 bases between. The germline V gene has CDR1 LGHDT and CDR2 YNNKEL (reference sequence). This CDR3 is built from 13 residues. The CDR3 is CASSQGGVYEQYF. The CDR3 DNA follows: TGTGCCAGCAGCCAAGGGGGGGTTTACGAGCAGTACTTC.

This chain connects TRBV5-4 to TRBJ2-3, with unresolved D. Trimming left V 0 bases short and J 2 bases short, with 10 bases between. The CDR3 length is 15 residues. Germline-derived CDR1 and CDR2 are SGHNT and YYREEE (reference sequence). The CDR3 sequence is CASSLASTYTDTQYF. The CDR3 nucleotides are TGTGCCAGCAGCTTGGCGTCTACCTACACAGATACGCAGTATTTT.

This sequence joins TRBV11-3 and TRBJ1-2; 7 bases agree with TRBD1. V trimming: 5 bases; J trimming: 3 bases; junction bases outside the gene matches: 6. The CDR3 spans 14 residues. Looked up from germline, CDR1 is SGHNT and CDR2 is YENEEA. CDR3 DNA: TGTGCCAGCAGCCCGAACAGGGGAGACTATGGCTACACCTTC. Translation: CASSPNRGDYGYTF.

As regards this clone: Different DNA sequences within this sample yield the same CDR3. The chain is built from TRBV5-1 and TRBJ2-7, with D perhaps TRBD1 (5 bases). V lost 2 bases and J lost 0, with 9 bases in between. CDR1 and CDR2 (germline): SGHRS, YFSETQ. CDR3 size: 14 residues. As DNA, the CDR3 is TGCGCCAGCAGCTTAACAGGTAGCTCCTACGAGCAGTACTTC. Translating gives CASSLTGSSYEQYF.

V and J are TRBV9 and TRBJ1-2, with D uncertain. This CDR3 region has 14 residues. The germline gives CDR1 SGDLS, CDR2 YYNGEE. Trimming shortened V by 3 bases and J by 3 bases, and 12 bases separated the two germline ends. CDR3 nucleotide sequence: TGTGCCAGCAGCGCCACGAACACATACTATGGCTACACCTTC. As protein: CASSATNTYYGYTF.

The DNA for the CDR3 is TGTGCCAGCAGCCTCCCCCCCCACAGGGCTGAAGCTTTCTTT. Its protein product is CASSLPPHRAEAFF. The chain is built from TRBV5-4 and TRBJ1-1, with D maybe TRBD1 (6 bases). Germline V gene lookup returns CDR1 SGHNT and CDR2 YYREEE (reference sequence). CDR3 size: 14 residues. Trimming took off 4 bases at V and 6 bases at J, with 16 bases between the two ends.

The rearrangement joins TRBV6-5 to TRBJ2-2, with D tentatively TRBD2 (6 bases). V gave up 7 bases and J gave up 6 bases, with 9 bases separating them. Germline CDR1 reads MNHEY; CDR2 reads SVGAGI. The CDR3 is 12 residues long. In nucleotides, the CDR3 is TGTGCCAGCATATGGGGGGCCGGGGAGCTGTTTTTT. It encodes CASIWGAGELFF.

V is TRBV5-1 and J is TRBJ1-5, with 10 bases fitting TRBD1. CDR1 is SGHRS, CDR2 YFSETQ, per germline. This CDR3 is built from 14 residues. V lost 4 bases, J lost 5 bases, and 3 bases stayed unmatched. CDR3: CASSPGQGYQPQHF. The CDR3, as DNA: TGCGCCAGCAGCCCGGGACAGGGGTATCAGCCCCAGCATTTT.

The chain couples TRBV6-5 to TRBJ2-7; no reliable D call. V lost 4 bases to trimming and J lost 7 bases, with 5 bases between them. This CDR3 comprises 10 residues. Per germline, CDR1 MNHEY and CDR2 SVGAGI. Here the CDR3 DNA reads TGTGCCAGCAGTTCGGGTGAGCAGTACTTC. Translation: CASSSGEQYF.

Only a few counts were recorded for this clone. The chain is built from TRBV2 and TRBJ2-5, with D possibly TRBD2 on 6 matching bases. Germline V CDR1 and CDR2: SNHLY, FYNNEI. CDR3 length: 14 amino acids. The V end lost 5 bases, the J end lost 5 bases, and 15 bases lay between the germline ends. In DNA form, the CDR3 reads TGTGCCAGCAGTCTCCCGGCGGGGCAGGAGACCCAGTACTTC. Its protein product is CASSLPAGQETQYF.